This T cell receptor beta chain was captured in a study of blood T cells in healthy people across ages. Study conclusions and caveats: Relative to aged donors, long-lived donors carried more naive CD4+ cells and displayed higher diversity. Bulk PBMC profiling left naive and antigen-experienced comparisons inconclusive.

This clonotype was counted many times. Its antigen remains unidentified. The use of a sample-barcoded 5' primer and a J-beta primer mix characterized a second PCR of 7 to 11 cycles. Via MiXCR, TCRdb re-called the 5' RACE reads, giving one row per CDR3 protein. The sample lists 950,000 to 1,200,000 distinct CDR3 sequences, roughly two fifths occurring once. The CDR3 length is 15 residues. V was shortened by 1 base and J by 0 bases, with 7 bases between the two germline ends. Germline assignment: CDR1 SGHRS and CDR2 YFSETQ. Donors were healthy Caucasian individuals from Russia aged roughly 6 to 90. The chain links TRBV5-1 to TRBJ1-4; D call uncertain. The receptor's source is a man younger than 35 in good health. Sequenced: blood. This CDR3 is CASSLSAATNEKLFF. The CDR3 region has the DNA TGCGCCAGCAGCTTGTCGGCAGCAACTAATGAAAAACTGTTTTTT.